The sequence of this T cell receptor (beta chain) was determined in a study of blood T cell repertoires in COVID-19. Study in general: COVID-19 samples collected from the United States, Italy and Spain covered acute and convalescent phases. Sources were T cells, B-cell-depleted T cells, or PBMCs; the material itself was cDNA or gDNA.

CDR3 size: 15 residues. Germline assignment: CDR1 LNHDA and CDR2 SQIVND (reference sequence). Trimming left V 7 bases short and J 2 bases short, with 17 bases between. Method: immunoSEQ multiplex PCR; TCRdb's copy keeps in-frame clones and lacks some. This sample carries 150,000 to 200,000 clones, 90% of them seen once, and the ten largest clones take 15% to 20%. The rearrangement links TRBV19 to TRBJ1-2; D perhaps matches TRBD1 (6 bases). This TCR was sampled from a man between 60 and 70 years old with active or convalescent COVID-19. Sequenced input: peripheral blood. Written as DNA, the CDR3 is TGTGCCAGTACCCATCGCATCCAGGGGAACTATGGCTACACCTTC. Its protein product is CASTHRIQGNYGYTF.